What follows is one T cell receptor beta chain and its context. Its antigen is currently unknown. CDR3 length: 14 amino acids. Germline CDR1 reads LGHNT; CDR2 reads FRNRAP. V lost 5 bases to trimming and J lost 4 bases, with 14 bases between them. The record originates from a study of blood T cells in healthy people across ages. A second PCR, run for about 7 to 11 cycles, used a sample-barcoded 5' primer plus a J-beta primer mix. TCRdb called the 5' RACE reads again in MiXCR, with one record for every CDR3 protein. Of around 900,000 distinct CDR3 sequences detected, roughly 47% appear once; the ten largest clones hold about 22%. Per-sample PBMC isolation yielded at least 7 million cells. Study results and caveats: Strongly correlated with naive T cell percentage was TCR beta diversity. With age, beta diversity per million T cells declined roughly linearly, significantly by 40 to 50. Donor CMV infection status was unknown, possibly confounding age-related changes in expanded clonotypes.

The sequence was collected from a woman between 55 and 75 years old in good health. The V and J genes are TRBV12-5 and TRBJ1-2, with D unresolved. Sequencing was performed on blood. CDR3 residues: CASGLPNRGYGYTF. In DNA form, the CDR3 reads TGTGCTAGTGGTCTCCCTAACCGAGGCTATGGCTACACCTTC.